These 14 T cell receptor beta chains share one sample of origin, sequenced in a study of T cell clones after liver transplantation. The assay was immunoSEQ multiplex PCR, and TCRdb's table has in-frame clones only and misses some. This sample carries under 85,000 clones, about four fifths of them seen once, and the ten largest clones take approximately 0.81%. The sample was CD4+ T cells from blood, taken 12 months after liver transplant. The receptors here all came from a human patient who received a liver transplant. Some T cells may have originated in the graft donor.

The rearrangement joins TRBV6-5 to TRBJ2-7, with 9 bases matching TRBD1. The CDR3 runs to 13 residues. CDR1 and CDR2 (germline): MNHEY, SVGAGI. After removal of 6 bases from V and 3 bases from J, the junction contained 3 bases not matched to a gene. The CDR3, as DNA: TGTGCCAGCAGGCGACAGGGGGGCTACGAGCAGTACTTC. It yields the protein CASRRQGGYEQYF.

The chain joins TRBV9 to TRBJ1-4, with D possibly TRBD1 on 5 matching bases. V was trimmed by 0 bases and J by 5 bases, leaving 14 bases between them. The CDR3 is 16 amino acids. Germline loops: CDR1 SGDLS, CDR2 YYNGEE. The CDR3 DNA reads TGTGCCAGCAGCGTAGCCCAGGGAAGGCGGAATGAAAAACTGTTTTTT. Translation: CASSVAQGRRNEKLFF.

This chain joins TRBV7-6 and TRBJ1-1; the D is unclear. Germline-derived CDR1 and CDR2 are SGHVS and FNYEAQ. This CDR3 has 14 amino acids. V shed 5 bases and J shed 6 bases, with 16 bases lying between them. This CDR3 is CASSLGSPPAEAFF. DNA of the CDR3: TGTGCCAGCAGCCTGGGAAGTCCCCCGGCTGAAGCTTTCTTT.

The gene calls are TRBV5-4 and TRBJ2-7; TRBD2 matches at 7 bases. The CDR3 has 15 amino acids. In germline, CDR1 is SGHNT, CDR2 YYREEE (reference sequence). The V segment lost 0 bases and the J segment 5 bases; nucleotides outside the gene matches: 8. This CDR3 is CASSLAGGGRDEQYF. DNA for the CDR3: TGTGCCAGCAGCTTGGCGGGGGGAGGTAGGGACGAGCAGTACTTC.

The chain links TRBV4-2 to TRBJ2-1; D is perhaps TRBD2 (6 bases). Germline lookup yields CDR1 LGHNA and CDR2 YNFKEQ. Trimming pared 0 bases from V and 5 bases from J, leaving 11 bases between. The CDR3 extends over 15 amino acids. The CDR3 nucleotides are TGTGCCAGCAGCCAAGAGCGGGGACTGAACAATGAGCAGTTCTTC. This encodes CASSQERGLNNEQFF.

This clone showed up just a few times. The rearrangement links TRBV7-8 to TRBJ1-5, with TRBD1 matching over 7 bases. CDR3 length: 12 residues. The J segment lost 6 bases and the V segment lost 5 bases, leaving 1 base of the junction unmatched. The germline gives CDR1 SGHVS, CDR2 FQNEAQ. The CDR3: CASSHRGQPQHF. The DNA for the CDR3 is TGTGCCAGCAGCCACAGGGGTCAGCCCCAGCATTTT. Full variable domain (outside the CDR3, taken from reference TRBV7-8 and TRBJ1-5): GAGVSQSPRYKVAKRGQDVALRCDPISGHVSLFWYQQALGQGPEFLTYFQNEAQLDKSGLPSDRFFAERPEGSVSTLKIQRTQQEDSAVYLCASSHRGQPQHFGDGTRLSIL.

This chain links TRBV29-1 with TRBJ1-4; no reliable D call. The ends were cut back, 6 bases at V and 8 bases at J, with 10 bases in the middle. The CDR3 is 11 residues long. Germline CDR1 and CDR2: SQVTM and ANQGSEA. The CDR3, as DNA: TGCAGCGTCGTGGAGTGGGAAAAACTGTTTTTT. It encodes CSVVEWEKLFF.

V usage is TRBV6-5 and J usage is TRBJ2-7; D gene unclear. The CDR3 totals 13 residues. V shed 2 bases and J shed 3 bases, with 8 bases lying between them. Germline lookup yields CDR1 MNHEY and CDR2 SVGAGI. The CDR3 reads CASSYRPVYEQYF. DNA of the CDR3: TGTGCCAGCAGTTACCGACCAGTCTACGAGCAGTACTTC.

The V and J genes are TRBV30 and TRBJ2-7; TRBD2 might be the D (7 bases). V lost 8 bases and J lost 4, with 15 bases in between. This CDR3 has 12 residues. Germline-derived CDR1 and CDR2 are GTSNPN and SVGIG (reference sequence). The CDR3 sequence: CAGGGSMYEQYF. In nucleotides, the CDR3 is TGTGCCGGGGGGGGCAGCATGTACGAGCAGTACTTC.

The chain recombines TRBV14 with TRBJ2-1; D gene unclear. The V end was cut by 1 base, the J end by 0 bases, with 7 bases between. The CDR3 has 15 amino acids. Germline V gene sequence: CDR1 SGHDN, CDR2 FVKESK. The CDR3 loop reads CASSQGTSSYNEQFF. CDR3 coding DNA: TGTGCCAGCAGCCAAGGAACGAGCTCCTACAATGAGCAGTTCTTC. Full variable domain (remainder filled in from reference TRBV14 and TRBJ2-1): EAGVTQFPSHSVIEKGQTVTLRCDPISGHDNLYWYRRVMGKEIKFLLHFVKESKQDESGMPNNRFLAERTGGTYSTLKVQPAELEDSGVYFCASSQGTSSYNEQFFGPGTRLTVL.

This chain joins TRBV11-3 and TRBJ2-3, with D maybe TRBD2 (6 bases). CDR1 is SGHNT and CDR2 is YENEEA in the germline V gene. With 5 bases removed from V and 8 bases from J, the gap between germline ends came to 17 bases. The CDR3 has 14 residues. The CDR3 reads CASSQGPVEGTQYF. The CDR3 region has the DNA TGTGCCAGCAGCCAGGGACCCGTGGAGGGTACGCAGTATTTT.

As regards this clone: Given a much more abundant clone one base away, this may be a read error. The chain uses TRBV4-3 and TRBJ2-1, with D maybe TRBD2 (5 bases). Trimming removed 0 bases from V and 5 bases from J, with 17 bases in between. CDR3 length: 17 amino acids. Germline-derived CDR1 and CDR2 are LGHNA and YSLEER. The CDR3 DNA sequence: TGCGCCAGCAGCCAAGATAGGAGCCTACCGGGGAACAATGAGCAGTTCTTC. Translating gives CASSQDRSLPGNNEQFF.

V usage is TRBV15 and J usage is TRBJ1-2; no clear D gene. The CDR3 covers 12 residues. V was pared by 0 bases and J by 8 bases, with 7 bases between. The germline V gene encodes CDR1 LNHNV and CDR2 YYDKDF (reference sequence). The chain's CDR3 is CATSRDGWGYTF. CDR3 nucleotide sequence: TGTGCCACCAGCAGAGATGGTTGGGGCTACACCTTC.

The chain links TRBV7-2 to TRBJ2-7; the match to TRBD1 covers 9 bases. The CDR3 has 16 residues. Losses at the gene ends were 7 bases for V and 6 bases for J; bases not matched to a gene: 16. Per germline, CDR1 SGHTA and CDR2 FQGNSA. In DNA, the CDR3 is TGTGCCAGCAAGTACACAGGGACAGGGAATATTGGCGAGCAGTACTTC. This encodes CASKYTGTGNIGEQYF.